The 21 T cell receptor beta chains given below trace back to one sample, sequenced in a study of identical twins. TCRdb analysed the 5' RACE reads with MiXCR anew, one entry per CDR3 protein. The data show around 340,000 distinct CDR3 sequences, around 9.7% seen once. The material sequenced was naive T cells sorted from blood. The receptors were gathered from a woman aged 45-59 years in good health.

This clonotype was counted between two and nine times. The gene calls are TRBV5-1 and TRBJ2-2; TRBD1 aligns across 10 bases. This CDR3 is 16 amino acids long. The J segment lost 5 bases and the V segment lost 3 bases, leaving 7 bases of the junction unmatched. Looked up from germline, CDR1 is SGHRS and CDR2 is YFSETQ. The chain's CDR3 is CASSSTPGQGTGELFF. The CDR3 bases are TGCGCCAGCAGCTCCACCCCGGGACAGGGGACCGGGGAGCTGTTTTTT.

This clonotype was seen more than once but under ten times. The V gene is TRBV4-1, the J gene TRBJ2-2, with TRBD1 matching 9 bases. CDR3 size: 14 residues. The trim removed 3 bases at V and 6 bases at J, leaving 2 bases unmatched. Germline lookup yields CDR1 MGHRA and CDR2 YSYEKL. CDR3 nucleotide sequence: TGCGCCAGCAGCCATAGGACAGGGGCCGGGGAGCTGTTTTTT. It specifies CASSHRTGAGELFF.

The J gene is TRBJ2-1, the V gene TRBV20-1; D call uncertain. Germline V gene data show CDR1 as DFQATT and CDR2 as SNEGSKA (reference sequence). Trimming pared 1 base from V and 4 bases from J, leaving 11 bases between. CDR3 length: 14 amino acids. CDR3 sequence (DNA): TGCAGTGCTAGAGGGCTAGTCGGGTACAATGAGCAGTTCTTC. Translating gives CSARGLVGYNEQFF.

The CDR3 coding sequence is TGCGCCAGCAGCTCCTTCCGGGACCCCCCGATGGATGAGCAGTTCTTC. This sequence encodes CASSSFRDPPMDEQFF. This chain connects TRBV5-1 to TRBJ2-1; either TRBD1 or TRBD2 may fit D (5 bases each). Germline V CDR1 and CDR2: SGHRS, YFSETQ. V lost 3 bases to trimming and J lost 8 bases, with 21 bases between them. CDR3 length: 16 residues.

This clonotype has ten or more counts. The chain recombines TRBV10-3 with TRBJ2-7; 7 nucleotides agree with TRBD2. This CDR3 comprises 13 residues. Germline-derived CDR1 and CDR2 are ENHRY and SYGVKD. J gave up 5 bases and V 0 bases, and 1 base lay outside the gene matches. CDR3 sequence reads: CAISESGGDEQYV. In DNA form, the CDR3 reads TGTGCCATCAGTGAGTCGGGGGGGGACGAGCAGTACGTC.

For the CDR3, the DNA is TGCAGTGCTAGAGATCAACGGGACCCCAGCTCCTACAATGAGCAGTTCTTC. It codes for CSARDQRDPSSYNEQFF. V is TRBV20-1 and J is TRBJ2-1, with D perhaps assigned TRBD1 or TRBD2 (5 bases each). Germline V CDR1 and CDR2: DFQATT, SNEGSKA (reference sequence). V was trimmed by 0 bases and J by 0 bases, leaving 15 bases between them. This CDR3 has 17 residues.

The chain joins TRBV7-8 to TRBJ2-1; TRBD2 matches 8 bases. This CDR3 region has 16 residues. Germline-derived CDR1 and CDR2 are SGHVS and FQNEAQ. The V and J ends lost 5 bases and 2 bases, in that order; junction bases with no gene match: 8. In DNA form, the CDR3 reads TGTGCCAGCAGCCCCTCGAGCGGGAGAGCCTACAATGAGCAGTTCTTC. Protein sequence: CASSPSSGRAYNEQFF.

The chain employs TRBV27 and TRBJ2-3, with D unclear. The CDR3 has 15 amino acids. Germline V gene sequence: CDR1 MNHEY, CDR2 SMNVEV (reference sequence). The V gene lost 4 bases and the J gene lost 1 base, with 12 bases spanning the gap. CDR3 DNA sequence: TGTGCCAGCAGTTCGAGGCCAGATGGCACAGATACGCAGTATTTT. It is translated as CASSSRPDGTDTQYF.

J is TRBJ1-6 and V is TRBV27, with D uncertain. Per the germline V gene, CDR1 is MNHEY and CDR2 is SMNVEV (reference sequence). The V gene lost 0 bases and the J gene lost 8 bases, with 11 bases spanning the gap. The CDR3 runs to 15 residues. CDR3 DNA sequence: TGTGCCAGCAGTTTATCGGGAGGATGGCATTCACCCCTCCACTTT. This encodes CASSLSGGWHSPLHF.

This clonotype was counted only a few times. The gene calls are TRBV27 and TRBJ2-4; D tentatively fits TRBD1 or TRBD2 (6 bases each). V lost 5 bases and J 7 bases, leaving 15 bases between the germline ends. The CDR3 is 14 residues long. Germline CDR1 MNHEY, CDR2 SMNVEV (reference sequence). The DNA of the CDR3 is TGTGCCAGCAGTAGATCACAGGGACTGAACATTCAGTACTTC. This codes for CASSRSQGLNIQYF.

This clonotype was found many times. This chain uses TRBV10-3 with TRBJ2-3; no clear D gene. Germline assignment: CDR1 ENHRY and CDR2 SYGVKD. The CDR3 sequence is 11 residues long. Between the trimmed V and J ends, which lost 11 bases and 5 bases, there was a span of 11 bases. This chain's CDR3 is CASRNLDTQYF. CDR3 sequence (DNA): TGTGCCTCAAGGAATTTAGATACGCAGTATTTT.

This clonotype was detected many times. The V call is TRBV12-3 or TRBV12-4, the J call TRBJ2-3; 11 bases line up with TRBD2. The CDR3 totals 14 residues. V dropped 8 bases and J dropped 4; count of bases not matched to a gene: 5. DNA of the CDR3: TGTGCCAGCGTCACTAGCGGGGGTTCAGATACGCAGTATTTT. It codes for CASVTSGGSDTQYF.

This clonotype was detected ten times or more. The CDR3 loop reads CASSFQQTGYTF. CDR3 DNA sequence: TGTGCCAGCAGTTTTCAACAGACGGGCTACACCTTC. V and J are TRBV28 and TRBJ1-2; D is unclear. Germline lookup yields CDR1 MDHEN and CDR2 SYDVKM. The CDR3 contains 12 residues. V gave up 3 bases and J gave up 8 bases, with 10 bases separating them.

Many counts were recorded for this clonotype. V is TRBV20-1 and J is TRBJ2-3; the match to TRBD2 covers 9 bases. The CDR3 is 17 residues long. CDR1 DFQATT and CDR2 SNEGSKA come from the germline V gene (reference sequence). The V gene end was trimmed by 7 bases and the J gene end by 0 bases; junction bases not matched to a gene: 14. CDR3 sequence: CSVHSGSNRDSTDTQYF. The CDR3 DNA reads as TGCAGTGTCCATAGCGGGAGTAATAGGGATAGCACAGATACGCAGTATTTT.

This clonotype has more than one count but fewer than ten. CDR3 bases: TGTGCCAGCAGTGAGTTTACAGTCCGGGGGGAGCAGTTCTTC. This encodes CASSEFTVRGEQFF. The chain recombines TRBV6-1 with TRBJ2-1; TRBD2 might be the D (6 bases). V was clipped by 3 bases and J by 10 bases, with 16 bases between them. Looked up from germline, CDR1 is MNHNS and CDR2 is SASEGT. This CDR3 region has 14 residues.

The rearrangement links TRBV20-1 to TRBJ2-3, with 10 nucleotides matching TRBD2. Trimming took 3 bases from V and 2 from J; bases not matched to a gene: 2. Germline CDR1 reads DFQATT; CDR2 reads SNEGSKA (reference sequence). The CDR3 is 14 amino acids. CDR3 amino acids: CSASSGGFTDTQYF. The CDR3 DNA follows: TGCAGTGCTAGTAGCGGGGGGTTCACAGATACGCAGTATTTT.

This clonotype was observed a few times. The chain employs TRBV7-3 and TRBJ2-3; D may be TRBD2 (5 bases). V shed 5 bases and J shed 5 bases, with 11 bases lying between them. CDR3 size: 13 residues. Germline CDR1 and CDR2: SGHTA and FQGTGA. The CDR3 bases are TGTGCCAGCAGCCCCCCCGCGGGAGATACGCAGTATTTT. This codes for CASSPPAGDTQYF.

This clonotype was found many times. The V and J genes are TRBV15 and TRBJ2-1, with D possibly being TRBD2 (5 bases). CDR1 and CDR2 (germline): LNHNV, YYDKDF (reference sequence). CDR3 size: 18 residues. Trimming shortened V by 6 bases and J by 0 bases, and 21 bases separated the two germline ends. CDR3 protein: CATSKRRLAQSSYNEQFF. DNA for the CDR3: TGTGCCACCAGTAAGAGAAGGCTAGCACAGAGCTCCTACAATGAGCAGTTCTTC.

V usage is TRBV3-1 and J usage is TRBJ2-3, with TRBD2 identical over 11 bases. The CDR3 sequence is 16 residues long. J gave up 2 bases and V 4 bases, and 5 bases lay outside the gene matches. Germline CDR1 and CDR2: LGHDT and YNNKEL (reference sequence). CDR3 bases: TGTGCCAGCAGCCCATTACTAGCGGGAGTCACAGATACGCAGTATTTT. Protein: CASSPLLAGVTDTQYF.

J is TRBJ2-3 and V is TRBV12-3 or TRBV12-4, with 14 bases matching TRBD2. With V trimmed by 8 bases and J by 10 bases, 14 bases remained unmatched. The CDR3 is 16 amino acids. The CDR3 DNA reads as TGTGCCAGCCAAGAGGAGACTAGCGGGAGGGCGGGTTCGCAGTATTTT. It is translated as CASQEETSGRAGSQYF.

This clonotype was observed at least ten times. The rearrangement joins TRBV12-3 or TRBV12-4 to TRBJ1-5; D remains unclear. The CDR3 covers 14 residues. The V end lost 4 bases, the J end lost 3 bases, and 10 bases lay between the germline ends. The CDR3 loop is CASSSIGFNQPQHF. The CDR3 DNA is TGTGCCAGCAGTTCGATAGGGTTCAATCAGCCCCAGCATTTT.